This TCR beta chain was sequenced during a study of blood T cell repertoires in COVID-19. Across the whole study: Sample material is recorded as cDNA or gDNA derived from T cells, B-cell-depleted T cells, or PBMCs.

Clones were read by immunoSEQ multiplex PCR, and TCRdb kept only the in-frame ones, dropping some. The repertoire includes over 100,000 clones, roughly 90% of them detected once, and around 4.2% sits in the top ten. CDR3 length: 16 residues. Germline V CDR1 and CDR2: SGHDN, FVKESK. V shed 3 bases and J 5 bases; nucleotides not matched to a gene: 4. Input material: peripheral blood. The chain links TRBV14 to TRBJ1-6, with 10 bases fitting TRBD1. This TCR came from a man aged 35 to 55 with acute or convalescent COVID-19. CDR3 residues: CASSQRTGGNNSPLHF. The CDR3 DNA sequence: TGTGCCAGCAGCCAGCGGACAGGGGGTAATAATTCACCCCTCCACTTT.